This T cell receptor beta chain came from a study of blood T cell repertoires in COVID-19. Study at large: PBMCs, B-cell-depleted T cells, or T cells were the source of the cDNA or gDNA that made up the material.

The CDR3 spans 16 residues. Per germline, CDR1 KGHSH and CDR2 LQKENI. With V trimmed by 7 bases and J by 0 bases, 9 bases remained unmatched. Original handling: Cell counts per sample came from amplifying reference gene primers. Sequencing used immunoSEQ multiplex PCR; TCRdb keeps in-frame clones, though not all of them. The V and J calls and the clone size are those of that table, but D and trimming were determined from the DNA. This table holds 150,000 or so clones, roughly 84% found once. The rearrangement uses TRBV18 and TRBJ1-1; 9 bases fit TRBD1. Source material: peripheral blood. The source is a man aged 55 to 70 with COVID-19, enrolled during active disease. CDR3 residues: CASLLGTGLVNTEAFF. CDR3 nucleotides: TGTGCCAGCTTGCTCGGGACAGGGTTGGTGAACACTGAAGCTTTCTTT.